These T cell receptor beta chains were read from a single sample in a study of T cells in Graves' hyperthyroidism and ophthalmopathy. Via MiXCR, TCRdb re-called the multiplex PCR reads, giving one row per CDR3 protein. The table lists about half a million distinct CDR3 sequences, approximately 25% of them singletons. Sequences were obtained from blood. The receptors were sampled from a woman in her thirties with Graves' ophthalmopathy. Both conserved end residues are part of each CDR3. A D gene is named only where the DNA matches it firmly. The size field is filled for only some rows; it gives once, few, many or a size class.

>many|TRBV30|NA|13|TRBJ1-1
CAWSRQGRTEAFF
TGTGCCTGGAGTAGGCAAGGGAGGACTGAAGCTTTCTTT
>NA|TRBV7-2|NA|16|TRBJ2-5
CASSTRGGAGEETQYF
TGTGCCAGCAGCACACGAGGGGGCGCGGGAGAAGAGACCCAGTACTTC
>NA|TRBV20-1|NA|13|TRBJ2-5
CSASRSARETQYF
TGCAGTGCTAGTAGGTCAGCTAGGGAGACCCAGTACTTC
>many|TRBV6-1|NA|15|TRBJ2-5
CASSEYTLPGETQYF
TGTGCCAGCAGTGAATATACCCTCCCGGGGGAGACCCAGTACTTC
>many|TRBV29-1|NA|15|TRBJ1-2
CSVDPDEDLNHGYTF
TGCAGCGTTGACCCAGACGAGGACTTAAACCATGGCTACACCTTC
>NA|TRBV12-3/TRBV12-4|NA|13|TRBJ2-7
CASSPPPGLEQYF
TGTGCCAGCAGCCCCCCCCCGGGCCTCGAGCAGTACTTC
>many|TRBV15|NA|14|TRBJ1-1
CATSRALMNTEAFF
TGTGCCACCAGCAGAGCCCTGATGAACACTGAAGCTTTCTTT
>many|TRBV29-1|NA|15|TRBJ1-1
CSVERSGTTNTEAFF
TGCAGCGTTGAAAGGAGCGGGACAACGAACACTGAAGCTTTCTTT
>many|TRBV20-1|NA|13|TRBJ1-2
CSADPLRLYGYTF
TGCAGTGCTGACCCTCTCCGCCTCTATGGCTACACCTTC
>many|TRBV20-1|NA|14|TRBJ2-7
CSARDAGTDYEQYF
TGCAGTGCTAGAGATGCGGGAACTGACTACGAGCAGTACTTC
>many|TRBV6-1|NA|12|TRBJ1-2
CASRGANYGYTF
TGTGCCAGCAGGGGTGCTAACTATGGCTACACCTTC
>NA|TRBV28|TRBD2|18|TRBJ2-7
CASSYTAGLAVSSYEQYF
TGTGCCAGCAGTTATACAGCAGGACTAGCCGTCAGCTCCTACGAGCAGTACTTC
>many|TRBV28|NA|12|TRBJ2-7
CASSLSGSEQYF
TGTGCCAGCAGTTTAAGCGGTAGCGAGCAGTACTTC
>NA|TRBV12-3/TRBV12-4|NA|18|TRBJ2-7
CASTETGGVAGRHYEQYF
TGTGCCAGCACGGAGACAGGGGGGGTAGCGGGAAGGCACTACGAGCAGTACTTC
>many|TRBV28|TRBD1|15|TRBJ2-7
CASSQPGQGLYEQYF
TGTGCCAGCAGTCAACCGGGACAGGGACTCTACGAGCAGTACTTC
>many|TRBV30|NA|15|TRBJ1-1
CAWSVDGARFAEAFF
TGTGCCTGGAGTGTTGATGGGGCGAGGTTCGCTGAAGCTTTCTTT
>many|TRBV6-1|NA|15|TRBJ2-2
CASITPESNTGELFF
TGTGCCAGCATCACCCCAGAGTCGAACACCGGGGAGCTGTTTTTT
>NA|TRBV6-1|NA|13|TRBJ1-3
CASRKQEGNTIYF
TGTGCCAGCAGAAAACAGGAAGGGAACACCATATATTTT
>once|TRBV7-9|NA|14|TRBJ2-5
CASSLAQQRDTQYF
TGTGCCAGCAGCTTAGCACAGCAGCGAGATACCCAGTACTTC
>many|TRBV7-2|NA|14|TRBJ1-2
CASSTPTDNYGYTF
TGTGCCAGCAGCACCCCGACCGATAACTATGGCTACACCTTC
>few|TRBV18|NA|12|TRBJ1-2
CASSPEPYGYTF
TGTGCCAGCTCACCAGAGCCCTATGGCTACACCTTC
>few|TRBV6-4|TRBD1|13|TRBJ2-5
CASSTGDQETQYF
TGTGCCAGCAGCACAGGGGACCAAGAGACCCAGTACTTC
>many|TRBV12-3/TRBV12-4|NA|15|TRBJ1-5
CASSCPQGGNQPQHF
TGTGCCAGCAGTTGTCCACAGGGTGGGAATCAGCCCCAGCATTTT
>many|TRBV27|TRBD1|15|TRBJ1-2
CASSSQGAHDYGYTF
TGTGCCAGCAGTTCCCAGGGGGCGCATGATTATGGCTACACCTTC
>NA|TRBV20-1|NA|15|TRBJ1-1
CSARDQTQAYTEAFF
TGCAGTGCTAGAGATCAAACACAGGCGTACACTGAAGCTTTCTTT
>many|TRBV20-1|NA|13|TRBJ2-7
CSARDPPRTEQYF
TGCAGTGCTAGAGATCCGCCTAGAACAGAGCAGTACTTC
>few|TRBV20-1|TRBD1|13|TRBJ1-1
CSASTGGGTEAFF
TGCAGTGCTAGCACAGGGGGCGGCACTGAAGCTTTCTTT
>NA|TRBV6-1|NA|14|TRBJ2-2
CASTRTANTGELFF
TGTGCCAGCACCCGAACGGCGAACACCGGGGAGCTGTTTTTT
>NA|TRBV11-1|NA|15|TRBJ1-1
CASSPWEGVNTEAFF
TGTGCCAGCAGCCCCTGGGAAGGCGTGAACACTGAAGCTTTCTTT
>NA|TRBV19|NA|20|TRBJ1-2
CASSIILVNGEETPNYGYTF
TGTGCCAGTAGTATTATCTTGGTCAATGGGGAAGAAACGCCCAACTATGGCTACACCTTC
>NA|TRBV28|TRBD2|16|TRBJ2-7
CASSPEGTGGRGEQYF
TGTGCCAGCAGTCCCGAGGGAACGGGAGGACGAGGCGAGCAGTACTTC
>few|TRBV12-3/TRBV12-4|NA|15|TRBJ1-2
CASSLRVTGIYGYTF
TGTGCCAGCAGTTTACGGGTAACAGGGATCTATGGCTACACCTTC
>few|TRBV3-1|NA|14|TRBJ1-1
CASSPPGWGTEAFF
TGTGCCAGCAGCCCACCCGGTTGGGGCACTGAAGCTTTCTTT
>NA|TRBV12-3/TRBV12-4|NA|14|TRBJ2-2
CASNSGRNTGELFF
TGTGCCAGCAACTCGGGAAGGAACACCGGGGAGCTGTTTTTT
>many|TRBV20-1|NA|12|TRBJ1-1
CSARGFVPEAFF
TGCAGTGCTAGGGGATTCGTCCCTGAAGCTTTCTTT
>many|TRBV7-2|TRBD2|14|TRBJ2-7
CASSSSGGTYEQYF
TGTGCCAGCAGCTCTAGCGGGGGAACGTACGAGCAGTACTTC
>once|TRBV4-1|NA|17|TRBJ1-5
CASSQVQGDYSNQPQHF
TGCGCCAGCAGCCAAGTGCAAGGAGATTATAGCAATCAGCCCCAGCATTTT
>many|TRBV12-3/TRBV12-4|NA|15|TRBJ2-7
CASSFGDSPIYEQYF
TGTGCCAGCAGTTTCGGGGACTCCCCCATCTACGAGCAGTACTTC
>few|TRBV25-1|TRBD2|16|TRBJ2-5
CASSESASGGPETQYF
TGTGCCAGCAGTGAATCAGCTAGCGGGGGGCCAGAGACCCAGTACTTC
>many|TRBV11-2|NA|15|TRBJ2-7
CASSLHEGGLDEQYF
TGTGCCAGCAGCCTCCACGAGGGGGGGTTAGACGAGCAGTACTTC
>many|TRBV6-5|NA|15|TRBJ2-7
CASSYGQGRTYEQYF
TGTGCCAGCAGTTACGGGCAGGGGAGGACCTACGAGCAGTACTTC
>many|TRBV20-1|NA|13|TRBJ1-1
CSASSGGDTEAFF
TGCAGTGCTAGTTCGGGGGGTGACACTGAAGCTTTCTTT
>NA|TRBV29-1|NA|14|TRBJ2-5
CSVCTPGGRETQYF
TGCAGCGTCTGTACCCCCGGGGGCCGGGAGACCCAGTACTTC
>many|TRBV20-1|TRBD1|13|TRBJ1-2
CSAGQGARYGYTF
TGCAGTGCGGGACAGGGGGCGCGGTATGGCTACACCTTC
>NA|TRBV30|NA|12|TRBJ1-5
CAWSTTHQPQHF
TGTGCCTGGAGTACGACGCATCAGCCCCAGCATTTT
>many|TRBV24-1|NA|11|TRBJ1-5
CATGGSQPQHF
TGTGCCACCGGAGGCAGTCAGCCCCAGCATTTT
>many|TRBV7-9|NA|15|TRBJ2-7
CASSLVQGQSYEQYF
TGTGCCAGCAGCTTAGTCCAGGGTCAGTCCTACGAGCAGTACTTC
>NA|TRBV30|NA|11|TRBJ1-1
CACGFRQEAFF
TGTGCCTGTGGATTTAGGCAAGAAGCTTTCTTT
>few|TRBV20-1|NA|11|TRBJ2-5
CSAHPRETQYF
TGCAGTGCACACCCCAGGGAGACCCAGTACTTC
>few|TRBV6-2/TRBV6-3|TRBD1|13|TRBJ2-3
CASSRDRGSVQYF
TGTGCCAGCAGCCGCGACAGGGGTAGTGTGCAGTATTTT
>NA|TRBV5-1|NA|16|TRBJ1-2
CASSLETAGLIYGYTF
TGCGCCAGCAGCTTGGAGACAGCCGGTTTAATCTATGGCTACACCTTC
>NA|TRBV3-1|NA|14|TRBJ2-7
CASSQDWTGYEQYF
TGTGCCAGCAGCCAAGATTGGACTGGCTACGAGCAGTACTTC
>many|TRBV18|NA|13|TRBJ2-5
CASSPDAVETQYF
TGTGCCAGCTCACCAGACGCAGTGGAGACCCAGTACTTC
>many|TRBV5-1|TRBD1|13|TRBJ2-5
CAGSETGLETQYF
TGCGCCGGCAGCGAGACAGGGCTGGAGACCCAGTACTTC
>few|TRBV15|TRBD1|18|TRBJ1-5
CATSRVDWDREVRQPQHF
TGTGCCACCAGCAGAGTCGATTGGGACAGGGAGGTCAGGCAGCCCCAGCATTTT
>many|TRBV12-3/TRBV12-4|NA|13|TRBJ1-1
CASSPGPATEAFF
TGTGCCAGCAGCCCCGGGCCGGCCACTGAAGCTTTCTTT
>NA|TRBV28|NA|12|TRBJ1-1
CASSTRWAEAFF
TGTGCCAGCAGCACTCGGTGGGCTGAAGCTTTCTTT
>many|TRBV6-5|NA|14|TRBJ1-5
CASSSAGSTQPQHF
TGTGCCAGCAGTTCGGCAGGGTCGACTCAGCCCCAGCATTTT
>many|TRBV6-5|NA|15|TRBJ1-1
CASSYSQPPNTEAFF
TGTGCCAGCAGTTACTCGCAGCCTCCGAACACTGAAGCTTTCTTT
>NA|TRBV6-2/TRBV6-3|NA|14|TRBJ2-3
CASSSSTVLGTQYF
TGTGCCAGCAGCTCCTCCACAGTCCTCGGGACGCAGTATTTT